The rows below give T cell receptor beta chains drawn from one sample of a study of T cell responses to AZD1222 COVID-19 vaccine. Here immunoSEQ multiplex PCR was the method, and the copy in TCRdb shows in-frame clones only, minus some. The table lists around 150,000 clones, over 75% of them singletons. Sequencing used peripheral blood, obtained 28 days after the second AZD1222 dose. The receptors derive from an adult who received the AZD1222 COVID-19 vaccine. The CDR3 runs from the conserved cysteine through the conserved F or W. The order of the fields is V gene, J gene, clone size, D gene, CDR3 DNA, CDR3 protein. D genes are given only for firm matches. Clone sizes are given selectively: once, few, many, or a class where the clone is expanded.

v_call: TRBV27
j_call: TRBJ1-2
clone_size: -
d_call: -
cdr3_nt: TGTGCCAGCAGTCCCTATTGGGGGCGCCCCCACTATGGCTACACCTTC
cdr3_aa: CASSPYWGRPHYGYTF

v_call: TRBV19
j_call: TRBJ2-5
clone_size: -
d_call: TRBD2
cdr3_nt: TGTGCCAGTAGTTTGAGCGGGGCCCTCCAAGAGACCCAGTACTTC
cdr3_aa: CASSLSGALQETQYF

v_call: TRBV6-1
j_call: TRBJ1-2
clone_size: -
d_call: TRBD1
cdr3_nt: TGTGCCAGCAGTGACGATAACAGGGGTGGCTATGGCTACACCTTC
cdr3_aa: CASSDDNRGGYGYTF

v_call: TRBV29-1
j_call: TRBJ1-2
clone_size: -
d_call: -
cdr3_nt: TGCAGCGTTGAACTCCCCGAGGCCTATGGCTACACCTTC
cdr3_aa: CSVELPEAYGYTF

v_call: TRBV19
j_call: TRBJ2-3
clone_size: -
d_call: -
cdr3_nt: TGTGCCAGTAGTATGGACCCCAGGGATACGCAGTATTTT
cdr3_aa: CASSMDPRDTQYF

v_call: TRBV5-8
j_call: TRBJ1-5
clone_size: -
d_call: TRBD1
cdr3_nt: TGTGCCAGCAGCCGGACAGGGAATAGCAATCAGCCCCAGCATTTT
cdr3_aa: CASSRTGNSNQPQHF

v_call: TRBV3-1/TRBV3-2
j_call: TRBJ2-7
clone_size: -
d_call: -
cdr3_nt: TGTGCCAGCAGCCAGCCCGCTTCCTACGAGCAGTACTTC
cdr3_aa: CASSQPASYEQYF

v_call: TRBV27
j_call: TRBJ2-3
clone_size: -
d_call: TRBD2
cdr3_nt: TGTGCCAGCAGTTCGGCCCCGGGACTAGGCCTGGGAGATACGCAGTATTTT
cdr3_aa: CASSSAPGLGLGDTQYF

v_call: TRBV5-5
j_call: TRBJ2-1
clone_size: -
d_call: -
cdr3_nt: TGTGCCAGCAGCCTACAGGACGATGAGCAGTTCTTC
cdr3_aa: CASSLQDDEQFF

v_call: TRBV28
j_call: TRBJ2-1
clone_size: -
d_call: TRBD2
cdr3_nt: TGTGCCAGCAGTCTAGCGGGAGGTGGCTATGAGCAGTTCTTC
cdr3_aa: CASSLAGGGYEQFF

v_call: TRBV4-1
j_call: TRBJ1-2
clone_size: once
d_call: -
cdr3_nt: TGCGCCAGCAGCCTCCATCAGGGAAACTATGGCTACACCTTC
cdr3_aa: CASSLHQGNYGYTF

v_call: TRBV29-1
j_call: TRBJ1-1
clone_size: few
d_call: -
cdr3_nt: TGCAGCGTGGGCGGGGGGAACACTGAAGCTTTCTTT
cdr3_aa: CSVGGGNTEAFF

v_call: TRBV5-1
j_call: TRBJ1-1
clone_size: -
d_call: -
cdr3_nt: TGCGCCAGCAGCTTGGGGGGCGGATACACTGAAGCTTTCTTT
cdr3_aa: CASSLGGGYTEAFF

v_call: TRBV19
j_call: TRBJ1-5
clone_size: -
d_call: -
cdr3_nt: TGTGCCAGTAGCCCAACACCCATTAGCAATCAGCCCCAGCATTTT
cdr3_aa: CASSPTPISNQPQHF

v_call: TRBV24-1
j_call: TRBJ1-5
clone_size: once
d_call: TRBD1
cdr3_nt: TGTGCCACCAGTGTTACAGGGGGAAGCAATCAGCCCCAGCATTTT
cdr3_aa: CATSVTGGSNQPQHF

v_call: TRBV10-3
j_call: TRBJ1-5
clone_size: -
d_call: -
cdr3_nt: TGTGCCATCAGTTCCAGGGAAGGCAATCAGCCCCAGCATTTT
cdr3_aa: CAISSREGNQPQHF

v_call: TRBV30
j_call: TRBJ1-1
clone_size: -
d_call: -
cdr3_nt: TGTGCCTACTCCCGACAGATGAACACTGAAGCTTTCTTT
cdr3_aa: CAYSRQMNTEAFF

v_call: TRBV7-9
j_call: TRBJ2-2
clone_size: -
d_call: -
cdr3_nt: TGTGCCAGCAGCTTATCAGGGGTTGTCGGGGAGCTGTTTTTT
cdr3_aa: CASSLSGVVGELFF

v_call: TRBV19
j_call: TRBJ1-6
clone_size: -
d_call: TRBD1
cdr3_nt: TGTGCCAGTTCCGACAGGGAAAATTCACCCCTCCACTTT
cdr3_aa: CASSDRENSPLHF

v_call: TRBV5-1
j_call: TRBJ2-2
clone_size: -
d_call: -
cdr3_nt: TGCGCCAGCAGCTCGTCGGCGACCCGGGACACCGGGGAGCTGTTTTTT
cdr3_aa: CASSSSATRDTGELFF

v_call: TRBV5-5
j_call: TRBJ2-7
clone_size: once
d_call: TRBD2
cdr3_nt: TGTGCCAGCACCCCCCGGGACTATAGCTCCTACGAGCAGTACTTC
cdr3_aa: CASTPRDYSSYEQYF

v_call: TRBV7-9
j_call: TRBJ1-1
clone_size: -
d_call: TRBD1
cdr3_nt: TGTGCCAGCAGCTCCGAGACAGGGGGAGGCACTGAAGCTTTCTTT
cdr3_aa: CASSSETGGGTEAFF

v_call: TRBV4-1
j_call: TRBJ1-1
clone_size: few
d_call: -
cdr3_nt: TGCGCCAGCAGCCAAGGTGTCGGCTACACTGAAGCTTTCTTT
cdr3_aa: CASSQGVGYTEAFF

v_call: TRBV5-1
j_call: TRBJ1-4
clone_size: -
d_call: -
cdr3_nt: TGCGCCAGCAGTCCTGACAGTTCAAGCCGCATACTGTTTTTT
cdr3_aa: CASSPDSSSRILFF

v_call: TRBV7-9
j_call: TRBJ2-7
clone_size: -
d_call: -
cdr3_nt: TGTGCCAGCAGCTTAGCGGCGGGCGTCAGAACCTACGAGCAGTACTTC
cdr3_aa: CASSLAAGVRTYEQYF

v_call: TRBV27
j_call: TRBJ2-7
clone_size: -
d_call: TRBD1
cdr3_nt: TGTGCCAGCAGTCCCAAGGGGGCTACCTACGAGCAGTACTTC
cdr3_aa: CASSPKGATYEQYF

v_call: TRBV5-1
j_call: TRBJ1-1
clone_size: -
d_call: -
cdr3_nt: TGCGCCAGCAGCTTTGAACCAAGGGGAGTCATGAACACTGAAGCTTTCTTT
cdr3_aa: CASSFEPRGVMNTEAFF

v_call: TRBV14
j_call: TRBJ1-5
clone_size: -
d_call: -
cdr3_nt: TGTGCCAGCAGCCAGTGGGGCAATCAGCCCCAGCATTTT
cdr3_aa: CASSQWGNQPQHF

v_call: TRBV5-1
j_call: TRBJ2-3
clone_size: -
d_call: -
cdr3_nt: TGCGCCAGCAGCTTGGGGGCAGGAGTAGATACGCAGTATTTT
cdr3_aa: CASSLGAGVDTQYF

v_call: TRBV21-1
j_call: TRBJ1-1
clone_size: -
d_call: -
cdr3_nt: TGTGCCAGCAGGGTACACCTGAACACTGAAGCTTTCTTT
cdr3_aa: CASRVHLNTEAFF

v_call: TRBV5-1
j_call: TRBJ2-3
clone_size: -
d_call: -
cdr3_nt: TGCGCCAGCAGCCCCGAGGGGGGAGCGCGGCCTACAGATACGCAGTATTTT
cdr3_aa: CASSPEGGARPTDTQYF

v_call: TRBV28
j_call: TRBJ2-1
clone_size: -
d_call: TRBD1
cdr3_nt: TGTGCCAGCAGTTTGAGCGGGACAGGGGGGGGTGAGCAGTTCTTC
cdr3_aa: CASSLSGTGGGEQFF

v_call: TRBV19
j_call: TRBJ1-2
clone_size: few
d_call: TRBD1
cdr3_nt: TGTGCCAGTAGTAACCCCGAACGGGACAGGCATGGCTACACCTTC
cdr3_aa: CASSNPERDRHGYTF

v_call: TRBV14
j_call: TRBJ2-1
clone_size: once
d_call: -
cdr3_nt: TGTGCCAGCAGTCCCTCCCCGGTCGGAGATGGCCCCTACAATGAGCAGTTCTTC
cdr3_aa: CASSPSPVGDGPYNEQFF

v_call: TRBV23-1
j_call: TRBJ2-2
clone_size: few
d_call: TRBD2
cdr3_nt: TGCGCCGTCCGTGTTCTAGCGGGAGGGCCCGTCACCGGGGAGCTGTTTTTT
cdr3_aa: CAVRVLAGGPVTGELFF

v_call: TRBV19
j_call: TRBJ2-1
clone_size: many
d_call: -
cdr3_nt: TGTGCCAGTACCCCTGATAGGAGCTCCTACAATGAGCAGTTCTTC
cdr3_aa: CASTPDRSSYNEQFF

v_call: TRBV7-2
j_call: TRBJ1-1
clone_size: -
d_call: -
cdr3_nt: TGTGCCAGCAGCTTAGTACGAGTTAACACTGAAGCTTTCTTT
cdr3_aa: CASSLVRVNTEAFF

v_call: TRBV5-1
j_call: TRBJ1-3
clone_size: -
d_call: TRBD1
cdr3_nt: TGCGCCAGCAGCTTGACAGGGGCCTCTGGAAACACCATATATTTT
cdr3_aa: CASSLTGASGNTIYF

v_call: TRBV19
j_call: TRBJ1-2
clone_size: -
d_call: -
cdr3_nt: TGTGCCAGTAGTATGAGGACGTCTAATTACTATGGCTACACCTTC
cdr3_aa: CASSMRTSNYYGYTF

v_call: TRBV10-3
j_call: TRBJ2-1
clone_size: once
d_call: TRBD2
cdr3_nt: TGTGCCATCAGTTCTAGGACTAGCGGGAGTTCCTACAATGAGCAGTTCTTC
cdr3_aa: CAISSRTSGSSYNEQFF

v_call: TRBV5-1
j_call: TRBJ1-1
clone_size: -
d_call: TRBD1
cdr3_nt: TGCGCCAGCAGCTTGGAGGGGACAGCAAGGAAAGCTTTCTTT
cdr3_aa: CASSLEGTARKAFF

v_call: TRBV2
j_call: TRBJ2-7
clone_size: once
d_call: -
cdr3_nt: TGTGCCAGCAGTGAAGGGACAGCTTCCTACGAGCAGTACTTC
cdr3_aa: CASSEGTASYEQYF

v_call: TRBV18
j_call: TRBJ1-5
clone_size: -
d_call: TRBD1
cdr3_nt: TGTGCCAGCTCACCAGCGGACAGGGGGACGAATCAGCCCCAGCATTTT
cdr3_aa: CASSPADRGTNQPQHF

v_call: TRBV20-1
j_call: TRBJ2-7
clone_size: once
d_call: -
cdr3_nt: TGCAGTGCTAGTCTGTGGGGTGGGCCCGTCTCCTACGAGCAGTACTTC
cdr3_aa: CSASLWGGPVSYEQYF

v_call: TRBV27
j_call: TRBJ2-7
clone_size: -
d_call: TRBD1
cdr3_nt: TGTGCCAGCAGTTTGGGGACAGGGCTCGACTACGAGCAGTACTTC
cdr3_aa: CASSLGTGLDYEQYF

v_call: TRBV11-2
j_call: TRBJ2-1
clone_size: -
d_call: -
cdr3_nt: TGTGCCAGCAGGCCACCTAACCGGGACAATGAGCAGTTCTTC
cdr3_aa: CASRPPNRDNEQFF

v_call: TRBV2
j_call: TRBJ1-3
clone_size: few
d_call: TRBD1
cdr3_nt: TGTGCCAGCAGTGGACAGGGAGCCTTCGCTGGAAACACCATATATTTT
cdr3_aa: CASSGQGAFAGNTIYF

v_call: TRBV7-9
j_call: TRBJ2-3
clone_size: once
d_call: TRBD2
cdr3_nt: TGTGCCAGCAGCCTAGAGGGTGTAGCGGGAGATTCAGATACGCAGTATTTT
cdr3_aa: CASSLEGVAGDSDTQYF

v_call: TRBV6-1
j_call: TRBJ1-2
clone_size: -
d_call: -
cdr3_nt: TGTGCCGGCAGTGAAGCGGGGGTCCCATCTTATGGCTACACCTTC
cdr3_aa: CAGSEAGVPSYGYTF

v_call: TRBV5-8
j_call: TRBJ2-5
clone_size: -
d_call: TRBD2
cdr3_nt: TGTGCCAGCAGCTTGGTCCTAGCGGGAGGTGGGCAGACCCAGTACTTC
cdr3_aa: CASSLVLAGGGQTQYF

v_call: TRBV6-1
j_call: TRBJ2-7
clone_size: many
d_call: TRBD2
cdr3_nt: TGTGCCAGCAGTGAAGCTAGCGGGAGCTCCTACGAGCAGTACTTC
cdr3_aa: CASSEASGSSYEQYF

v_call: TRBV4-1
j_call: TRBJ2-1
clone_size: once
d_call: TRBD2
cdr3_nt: TGCGCCAGCAGCCGGACTAGCGGGAGCGCCAATGAGCAGTTCTTC
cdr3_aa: CASSRTSGSANEQFF

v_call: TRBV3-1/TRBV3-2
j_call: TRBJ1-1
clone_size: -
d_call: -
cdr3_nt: TGTGCCAGCCAGGGCGGGCTCTACACTGAAGCTTTCTTT
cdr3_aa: CASQGGLYTEAFF

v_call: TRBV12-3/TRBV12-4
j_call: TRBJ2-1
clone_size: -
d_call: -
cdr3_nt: TGTGCCAGCAGTTTTACAGAATACAATGAGCAGTTCTTC
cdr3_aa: CASSFTEYNEQFF

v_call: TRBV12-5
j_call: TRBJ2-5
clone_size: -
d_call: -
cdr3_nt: TGTGCTAGTGGTTTGGTAGGTTTAGGTCCAGGACAAGAGACCCAGTACTTC
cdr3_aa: CASGLVGLGPGQETQYF

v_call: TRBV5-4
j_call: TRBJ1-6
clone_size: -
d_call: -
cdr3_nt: TGTGCCAGCAGCCCGGTAGGATCGGATTCACCCCTCCACTTT
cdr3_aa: CASSPVGSDSPLHF

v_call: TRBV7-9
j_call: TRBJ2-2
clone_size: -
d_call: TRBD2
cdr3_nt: TGTGCCAGCAGCCAACTAGCGGGAGGGTTCGCGAACACCGGGGAGCTGTTTTTT
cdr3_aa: CASSQLAGGFANTGELFF